This TCR beta chain is from a study of beta chain features in type 1 diabetes (dated by TCRdb to the late 2010s). With regard to the full study: No differences in mean age, gender distribution, total cell number or subset yield were found between patients and healthy donors. Across all samples, some 110,000,000 sorted cells were examined, and cell number per subset correlated strongly with RNA yield. The study compared TCRB repertoires of sorted circulating CD4+ T cell subsets between recently diagnosed type 1 diabetes patients and matched healthy donors. Whereas all 30 or so donors provided naive and central memory subsets, regulatory and stem cell-like memory subsets were isolated from just 8 patients and about eight healthy donors.

This clone came up a few times. Its recognized antigen is unknown. The record has no base qualities; no much larger clone is one base away. The junction shows trimming of 6 bases on V and 1 base on J, plus 14 bases between the germline ends. CDR1 and CDR2 are drawn from the germline V gene (reference sequence): GTSNPN, SVGIG. CDR3 length: 14 amino acids, cysteine to phenylalanine. CDR3 DNA is the only sequence kept; it has 42 bases, read in frame from the first base. Each donor gave one peripheral blood draw, around 100 mL on average, collected into heparinised tubes. Using a panel that included CD45RO, CCR7, CD25, CD127, CD95 and CD27, naive, central memory, regulatory and stem cell-like memory CD4+ T cells were sorted on a BD FACSAria II. A purity above 95% was achieved for all sorted populations. PBMCs were separated immediately by Lymphoprep density gradient centrifugation and were stained directly, without being cultured. To minimize batch effects, samples were stained and sorted in pairs, one healthy donor with one patient per experiment.

What the work shows at the level of the full study, not this receptor alone: A moderate but significant shortening of TCRB CDR3 length was observed in type 1 diabetes patients in all four CD4+ subsets. Because cDNA rather than genomic DNA was sequenced, highly expressing activated cells could have been over-represented, although no difference in activation and CD3 levels was found between groups. Shorter templates might be favored by PCR, yet because patient and control samples were amplified and corrected together, any such skew would affect both groups equally. Only small numbers of individuals were included in the HLA sub-analyses, which left unresolved whether HLA type had any influence on TCRB rearrangement. Naive, central memory and regulatory TCRB repertoires appeared more similar among patients than among healthy donors. At VDJ recombination sites, patients with type 1 diabetes made fewer insertions and deleted more nucleotides, a pattern implying thymic rearrangement abnormalities.

All of the isolated RNA was reverse transcribed with the High Capacity cDNA Reverse Transcription Kit, so expressed TCRB transcripts were sequenced. Deep immunoSEQ sequencing was applied to naive, central memory and regulatory T cell samples, giving an average of roughly 3.3 million total reads per sample. Sorted cells were lysed in RLT buffer and RNA was extracted with DNase-treated RNeasy Micro or Mini kits, depending on cell number. To prevent cross-contamination, every cell subset was processed on its own, while patient and healthy donor samples were processed together. Using the immunoSEQ multiplex PCR, TCRB sequences were amplified from cDNA into 87-bp fragments spanning the CDR3 region. Amplicons were sequenced on the Illumina HiSeq platform. Turning to the authors' computational methods: Synthetic template baselines were used to correct PCR bias computationally, reads within Hamming distance 2 were collapsed together, and singletons that could not be merged were discarded. By aligning reads against IMGT, V, D and J genes, CDR3 length, and insertions or deletions at six rearrangement sites were assigned. Within each subset, clonotype counts were normalized to sorted cell number, after which true diversity and Gini coefficients were computed with the tcR R package. Repertoire sharing was quantified using the overlap coefficient calculated on TCRB nucleotide sequences. Out-of-frame TCRB sequences from naive cells were analyzed as a proxy for the pre-selection repertoire. Imported from immuneACCESS, the table was reduced by TCRdb to in-frame sequences with V and J called. These copies leave out some clones; in studies compared against another copy, an unresolved V gene accounts for under half, and the cause of the remainder is not known. V, J and clone size were drawn from that table, and D and trimming were deduced from the DNA. This sample holds about 740,000 clones; roughly 13% were observed only once. The ten largest clones capture 0.022% of the sample.

The material sequenced was naive CD4+ T cells from blood. The label giving this sample's cell subset or site can be read as: true naive CD4+ T cells. The V and J genes are TRBV30 and TRBJ2-3, with the D gene call left open. The TCR originated in a man aged 18 to 35 with type 1 diabetes. CDR3 protein: CACTILRGTDTQYF. The DNA sequence follows: TGTGCCTGCACTATCCTCCGGGGCACAGATACGCAGTATTTT.